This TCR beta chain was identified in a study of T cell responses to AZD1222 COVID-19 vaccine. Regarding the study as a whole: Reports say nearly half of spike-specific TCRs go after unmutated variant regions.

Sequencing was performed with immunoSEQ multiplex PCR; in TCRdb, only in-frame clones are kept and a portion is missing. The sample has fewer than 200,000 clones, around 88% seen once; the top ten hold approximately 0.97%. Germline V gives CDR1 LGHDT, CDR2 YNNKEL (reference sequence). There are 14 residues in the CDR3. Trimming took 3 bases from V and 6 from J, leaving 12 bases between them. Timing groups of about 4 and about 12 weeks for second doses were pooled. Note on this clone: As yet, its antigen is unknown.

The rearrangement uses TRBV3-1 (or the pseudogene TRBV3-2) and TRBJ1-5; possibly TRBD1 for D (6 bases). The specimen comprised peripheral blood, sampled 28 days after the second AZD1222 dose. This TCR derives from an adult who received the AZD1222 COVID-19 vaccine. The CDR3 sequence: CASSQGHRGQPQHF. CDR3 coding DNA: TGTGCCAGCAGCCAGGGACACCGCGGTCAGCCCCAGCATTTT.